A selection of T cell receptor beta chains follows, all from one sample in a study of CD8 T cells in Susac syndrome. TCRdb re-analysed the immunoSEQ multiplex PCR reads in MiXCR, keeping a single row per CDR3 protein. The sample holds under 250,000 distinct CDR3 sequences; 85% to 95% are singletons and the top ten take 0.07% to 0.09%. Material for sequencing was CD4+ T cells from PBMCs. These receptors all come from a human donor with multiple sclerosis. Each CDR3 is given with its conserved first and last residue. Each record gives: D gene, V gene, clone size, J gene, CDR3 DNA, CDR3 protein. D genes are given only for firm matches. Not all rows give a size; the values are once, few, many and, for expanded clones, a class.

>TRBD1|TRBV10-2|NA|TRBJ1-1
TGCGCCAGCAAGGGACAGCCGAACACTGAAGCTTTCTTT
CASKGQPNTEAFF
>NA|TRBV5-4|NA|TRBJ2-7
TGTGCCAGCAGCTTGGCCGGTGGCGGCTCCTACGAGCAGTACTTC
CASSLAGGGSYEQYF
>NA|TRBV5-6|NA|TRBJ1-3
TGTGCCAGCAGCTTGCCGGCTGGAAACACCATATATTTT
CASSLPAGNTIYF
>TRBD1|TRBV19|NA|TRBJ1-5
TGTGCCAGTAAGGAAATTTATGGGACAGGGGTCCCCAGCAATCAGCCCCAGCATTTT
CASKEIYGTGVPSNQPQHF
>NA|TRBV3-1|NA|TRBJ1-1
TGTGCCAGCAGCCAAGAACGTAGTTCTCGGAACACTGAAGCTTTCTTT
CASSQERSSRNTEAFF
>NA|TRBV6-2/TRBV6-3|NA|TRBJ2-1
TGTGCCAGCAGTTACGGAGGGTTCGGCAATTATGAGCAGTTCTTC
CASSYGGFGNYEQFF
>TRBD1|TRBV19|NA|TRBJ2-2
TGTGCCACCATAAGGGGGCCCCTTTACACCGGGGAGCTGTTTTTT
CATIRGPLYTGELFF
>TRBD1|TRBV24-1|NA|TRBJ1-2
TGTGCCACCAGTGATCCCGACAGGGGATACGGCTACACCTTC
CATSDPDRGYGYTF
>NA|TRBV7-2|NA|TRBJ1-2
TGTGCCAGCAGCTTACAACAGGGTTGGATTGGCTACACCTTC
CASSLQQGWIGYTF
>NA|TRBV18|NA|TRBJ2-1
TGTGCCAGCTCACCGTCGATGGAGCAGTTCTTC
CASSPSMEQFF
>NA|TRBV30|NA|TRBJ1-1
TGTGCCTGGAGTCCCCGAAGGGGTGAAGCTTTCTTT
CAWSPRRGEAFF
>NA|TRBV4-1|once|TRBJ2-1
TGCGCCAGCAAGAGGGATTCCTTCTACAATGAGCAGTTCTTC
CASKRDSFYNEQFF
>TRBD1|TRBV19|NA|TRBJ2-2
TGTGCCAGTAGTCTTACAGGGGGAACCGGGGAGCTGTTTTTT
CASSLTGGTGELFF
>NA|TRBV20-1|NA|TRBJ1-2
TGCAGTGCTAGTCACCCGACGGAGACGTATGGCTACACCTTC
CSASHPTETYGYTF
>NA|TRBV6-1|few|TRBJ1-2
TGTGCCATCAGTGAGGAGGCGTTAGCGGCCTATGGCTACACCTTC
CAISEEALAAYGYTF
>NA|TRBV9|NA|TRBJ2-2
TGTGCCAGCAGCGTAACCACCGGGGAGCTGTTTTTT
CASSVTTGELFF
>NA|TRBV28|NA|TRBJ2-7
TGTGCCAGCAGTTTGGAACTTGCTGGCGAGCAGTACTTC
CASSLELAGEQYF